This T cell receptor (beta chain) was documented in a study of spatial heterogeneity in lung cancer. Study as a whole: A unique TCR and UMI combination showed up more than ten times in raw reads, on average.

The time point is: sample taken at primary tumor resection. Unsorted whole RNA samples from tumor, nontumor lung or frozen PBMC were sequenced. The donors, around 71 patients with untreated early-stage non-small cell lung cancer, provided the samples. Carried by each TCR cDNA molecule was a unique molecular identifier. TCRdb analysed the 5' RACE reads with MiXCR anew, one entry per CDR3 protein. The sample includes about 39,000 distinct CDR3 sequences, approximately 6.3% of them seen just once. This clonotype has ten or more counts. The antigen remains undetermined. Study-level results: At resection, ubiquitous expanded tumor TCRs appeared in blood more than at follow-up.

Germline CDR1 reads LNHNV; CDR2 reads YYDKDF (reference sequence). The germline V and J ends were trimmed by 0 bases and 12 bases, with 11 bases remaining between them. The CDR3 is 13 amino acids. The genes are TRBV15 and TRBJ1-4; no clear D gene. The clonotype was recovered from a male donor with early-stage non-small cell lung cancer. Sequences were derived from PBMCs, sampled at surgery. This CDR3 is CATSRDYAAQLFF. The CDR3 nucleotides are TGTGCCACCAGCAGAGACTATGCCGCCCAACTGTTTTTT. The variable domain in full, completed from reference TRBV15 and TRBJ1-4, reads DAMVIQNPRYQVTQFGKPVTLSCSQTLNHNVMYWYQQKSSQAPKLLFHYYDKDFNNEADTPDNFQSRRPNTSFCFLDIRSPGLGDTAMYLCATSRDYAAQLFFGSGTQLSVL.